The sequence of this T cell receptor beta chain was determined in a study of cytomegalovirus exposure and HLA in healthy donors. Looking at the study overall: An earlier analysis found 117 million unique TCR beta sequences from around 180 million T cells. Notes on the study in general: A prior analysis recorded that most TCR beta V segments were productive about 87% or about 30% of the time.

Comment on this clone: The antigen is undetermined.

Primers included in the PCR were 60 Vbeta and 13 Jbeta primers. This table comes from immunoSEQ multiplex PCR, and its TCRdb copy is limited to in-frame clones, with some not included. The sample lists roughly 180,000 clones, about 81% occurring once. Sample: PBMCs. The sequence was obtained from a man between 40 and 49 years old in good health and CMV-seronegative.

Written as DNA, the CDR3 is TGTGCCAGCAGCTTAGGACAGGTGTACCTCGATGAGCAGTTCTTC. This codes for CASSLGQVYLDEQFF. The V gene is TRBV11-3, the J gene TRBJ2-1; possibly TRBD1 for D (6 bases). Germline CDR1 is SGHNT and CDR2 is YENEEA. The CDR3 loop spans 15 amino acids. The ends were cut back, 1 base at V and 8 bases at J, with 15 bases in the middle.